This T cell receptor (beta chain) was sequenced for a study of shared clonotypes between healthy human individuals. On this clone: Additional DNA sequences in this sample encode the identical CDR3.

Clones were sequenced by immunoSEQ multiplex PCR, and TCRdb holds only the in-frame ones, with some missing. The sample includes around 550,000 clones, roughly 95% seen only once; the top ten take over 0.09%. Trimming removed 2 bases at V and 4 bases at J, with 9 bases between. The CDR3 runs 13 residues. Germline V gene sequence: CDR1 MNHEY, CDR2 SVGAGI. Terminally differentiated effector memory CD45RA+ cells were excluded by CCR7 positive selection of CD45RO-negative cells. The source of this sequence is a young woman in good health. The chain uses TRBV6-5 and TRBJ2-7; tentative D call: TRBD1 (6 bases). The sample was naive CD8+ T cells sorted from blood. The CDR3: CASSYAGTYEQYF. The CDR3 nucleotides read TGTGCCAGCAGTTACGCCGGGACATACGAGCAGTACTTC.